These 9 T cell receptor beta chains originate from one sample sequenced in a study of CD8 T cells in Susac syndrome. Random hexamers served to reverse transcribe roughly 0.45 to 1 ug RNA. TCRdb ran MiXCR on the immunoSEQ multiplex PCR reads and lists one entry per CDR3 protein. Altogether 92,000 or so distinct CDR3 sequences are present, 95% to 96% being singletons, with the ten largest covering 0.55% to 0.8%. The sequenced sample was CD8+ T cells from PBMCs. Receptors were obtained from a human donor with Susac syndrome.

The chain employs TRBV7-2 and TRBJ2-1; D is unresolved. This CDR3 comprises 13 residues. Between the trimmed V and J ends, which lost 8 bases and 6 bases, there was a span of 14 bases. Germline V gene sequence: CDR1 SGHTA, CDR2 FQGNSA. This CDR3 reads CASRLTLLNEQFF. As DNA, the CDR3 is TGTGCCAGCCGCCTGACACTACTCAATGAGCAGTTCTTC.

This clonotype has a single count. This chain joins TRBV7-9 and TRBJ2-1; 7 bases agree with TRBD1. Germline-derived CDR1 and CDR2 are SEHNR and FQNEAQ (reference sequence). V was pared by 4 bases and J by 5 bases, with 8 bases of the junction left unmatched. The CDR3 contains 15 residues. In DNA, the CDR3 is TGTGCCAGCAGCTCCTGGGACAGAAGAAACAATGAGCAGTTCTTC. Amino acid sequence: CASSSWDRRNNEQFF.

This chain connects TRBV12-3 or TRBV12-4 to TRBJ1-5; D perhaps matches TRBD1 (6 bases). There are 12 residues in the CDR3. Trimming took off 7 bases at V and 7 bases at J, with 11 bases between the two ends. The CDR3 loop is CASTRGEQPQHF. CDR3 sequence (DNA): TGTGCCAGCACCAGGGGCGAACAGCCCCAGCATTTT.

This chain uses TRBV7-9 with TRBJ2-1; 11 bases line up with TRBD2. Germline CDR1 reads SEHNR; CDR2 reads FQNEAQ (reference sequence). The V and J ends lost 6 bases and 4 bases, in that order; junction bases with no gene match: 8. The CDR3 runs 16 residues. DNA for the CDR3: TGTGCCAGCAGGCCGGGACTAGCGGAAGATTACAATGAGCAGTTCTTC. Amino acids: CASRPGLAEDYNEQFF.

This clonotype was observed once. The chain combines TRBV2 with TRBJ2-2, with 7 bases fitting TRBD1. Unmatched junction bases numbered 8, after V lost 7 bases and J lost 3 bases. CDR1 and CDR2 from the germline V gene are SNHLY and FYNNEI. The CDR3 is made up of 15 amino acids. This CDR3 reads CASNPRTGYTGELFF. CDR3 sequence (DNA): TGTGCCAGCAACCCCCGGACAGGCTACACCGGGGAGCTGTTTTTT.

In this sample, this clonotype turned up once. The chain is built from TRBV12-3 or TRBV12-4 and TRBJ1-1; 8 bases are shared with TRBD1. The CDR3 runs 13 residues. J gave up 10 bases and V 3 bases, and 7 bases lay outside the gene matches. The CDR3 reads CASSLVTGGIAFF. Here the CDR3 DNA reads TGTGCCAGCAGTTTGGTAACAGGGGGAATAGCTTTCTTT.

The chain combines TRBV7-2 with TRBJ2-7; 9 nucleotides align to TRBD2. The CDR3 loop spans 13 amino acids. Germline loops: CDR1 SGHTA, CDR2 FQGNSA. After removal of 4 bases from V and 6 bases from J, the junction contained 4 bases not matched to a gene. CDR3 nucleotides: TGTGCCAGCAGCTGGGGACTAGCCGGCGAGCAGTACTTC. Its protein is CASSWGLAGEQYF. The full variable domain, in which reference TRBV7-2 and TRBJ2-7 provide the parts outside the CDR3, is GAGVSQSPSNKVTEKGKDVELRCDPISGHTALYWYRQSLGQGLEFLIYFQGNSAPDKSGLPSDRFSAERTGGSVSTLTIQRTQQEDSAVYLCASSWGLAGEQYFGPGTRLTVT.

The chain employs TRBV11-1 and TRBJ1-1; maybe TRBD1 (5 bases). With 5 bases removed from V and 5 bases from J, the gap between germline ends came to 12 bases. The CDR3 extends over 13 amino acids. Germline V CDR1 and CDR2: SGHAT, FQDESV (reference sequence). The DNA for the CDR3 is TGTGCCAGCAGCCCGGGGGGGTGGACTGAAGCTTTCTTT. Amino acids: CASSPGGWTEAFF.

The chain couples TRBV7-2 to TRBJ2-7; D is perhaps TRBD1 (6 bases). This CDR3 is 14 amino acids long. The V end was cut by 5 bases, the J end by 3 bases, with 14 bases between. Germline values: CDR1 SGHTA, CDR2 FQGNSA. The CDR3 sequence is CASSLGHENYEQYF. The CDR3 nucleotides read TGTGCCAGCAGCCTGGGACACGAGAACTACGAGCAGTACTTC. Together with reference TRBV7-2 and TRBJ2-7, the CDR3 gives the full variable domain: GAGVSQSPSNKVTEKGKDVELRCDPISGHTALYWYRQSLGQGLEFLIYFQGNSAPDKSGLPSDRFSAERTGGSVSTLTIQRTQQEDSAVYLCASSLGHENYEQYFGPGTRLTVT.